Shown below are 17 T cell receptor beta chains from a single sample sequenced in a study of patients and donors after allogeneic stem cell transplantation. One entry per CDR3 protein, called by TCRdb with MiXCR from the RT-PCR reads. Found here are over 200,000 distinct CDR3 sequences, 35% to 45% of them singletons; the top ten hold under 14%. The sequenced sample consisted of blood, either unsorted or a sorted T cell fraction (not recorded which). The source is a human donor who was either an allogeneic HSCT recipient or a stem cell or donor lymphocyte infusion donor (not recorded which). It is not recorded whose cells these are; they may come from a transplant donor.

This clonotype was seen once. The chain joins TRBV20-1 to TRBJ2-2, with D possibly matching TRBD1 (6 bases). This CDR3 contains 14 residues. V was cut by 6 bases and J by 1 base, with 12 bases left in between. CDR1 is DFQATT, CDR2 SNEGSKA, per germline (reference sequence). The CDR3 loop reads CSATDRRNTGELFF. The CDR3, as DNA: TGCAGTGCAACCGACAGGAGGAACACCGGGGAGCTGTTTTTT.

This sequence joins TRBV14 and TRBJ1-1; possibly TRBD1 for D (5 bases). V gave up 4 bases and J gave up 11 bases, with 11 bases separating them. The CDR3 sequence is 11 residues long. From germline, CDR1 is SGHDN and CDR2 FVKESK. CDR3 nucleotides: TGTGCCAGCAGCCGCCGAGGGGCGGCTTTCTTT. As protein: CASSRRGAAFF.

This chain uses TRBV7-2 with TRBJ1-5; D may be TRBD1 (6 bases). Germline V gene sequence: CDR1 SGHTA, CDR2 FQGNSA. This CDR3 is built from 13 residues. The V and J ends lost 0 bases and 13 bases respectively, with 13 bases between them. The CDR3 sequence: CASSLAPQDSQHF. The CDR3 DNA is TGTGCCAGCAGCTTAGCACCACAGGACAGTCAGCATTTT.

The V call is TRBV4-1, the J call TRBJ1-2; D gene uncertain. Deletions cut 3 bases from V and 8 bases from J, with 13 bases between. Germline CDR1 and CDR2: MGHRA and YSYEKL. This CDR3 has 13 amino acids. CDR3 sequence (DNA): TGCGCCAGCAGCCACCTCGGCTTTTGGGGCTACACCTTC. Amino acids: CASSHLGFWGYTF.

The J gene is TRBJ1-2, the V gene TRBV7-3, with 9 bases matching TRBD1. Looked up from germline, CDR1 is SGHTA and CDR2 is FQGTGA. The ends lost 2 bases at V and 3 bases at J; junction bases unmatched: 7. The CDR3 totals 16 residues. This CDR3 reads CASSLRTGDGDYGYTF. CDR3 coding DNA: TGTGCCAGCAGCTTACGGACAGGGGATGGAGACTATGGCTACACCTTC.

The rearrangement links TRBV5-1 to TRBJ1-2, with D perhaps matching TRBD1 (5 bases). Trimming shortened V by 7 bases and J by 2 bases, and 15 bases separated the two germline ends. Germline V lookup: CDR1 SGHRS, CDR2 YFSETQ. The CDR3 contains 14 residues. The CDR3 nucleotides read TGCGCCAGCGGCCGGTGGGACTCGAACTATGGCTACACCTTC. Translation gives CASGRWDSNYGYTF.

This clonotype was observed a few times. The V call is TRBV12-3 or TRBV12-4, the J call TRBJ1-2; possibly TRBD1 for D (6 bases). V lost 0 bases and J lost 4, with 9 bases in between. The CDR3 has 14 residues. CDR3 sequence (DNA): TGTGCCAGCAGTTTAGCAGGGGGACGCTATGGCTACACCTTC. This sequence encodes CASSLAGGRYGYTF.

Many counts were recorded for this clonotype. The V call is TRBV9, the J call TRBJ1-1; maybe TRBD1 (6 bases). Per germline, CDR1 SGDLS and CDR2 YYNGEE. CDR3 size: 13 residues. V shed 7 bases and J shed 1 base, with 11 bases lying between them. CDR3 loop: CASSRTANTEAFF. The CDR3 DNA is TGTGCCAGCTCTCGGACAGCGAACACTGAAGCTTTCTTT.

This clonotype came up many times. The chain employs TRBV3-1 and TRBJ2-1, with 9 positions matching TRBD2. CDR3 length: 17 residues. The trim removed 0 bases at V and 3 bases at J, leaving 6 bases unmatched. The V gene's germline CDR1 is LGHDT and CDR2 YNNKEL (reference sequence). CDR3 bases: TGTGCCAGCAGCCAAGAACCCAGCGGGGGGATCTACAATGAGCAGTTCTTC. This sequence encodes CASSQEPSGGIYNEQFF.

The rearrangement uses TRBV18 and TRBJ1-1, with 11 bases identical to TRBD1. The CDR3 totals 16 residues. Germline CDR1 is KGHSH and CDR2 is LQKENI. The V segment lost 3 bases and the J segment 4 bases; nucleotides outside the gene matches: 7. The CDR3 bases are TGTGCCAGCTCACCGCGGGACAGGGGGGCAGTCACTGAAGCTTTCTTT. Translated: CASSPRDRGAVTEAFF.

The sample holds a few counts of this clonotype. This chain links TRBV7-9 with TRBJ2-7; D uncertain. CDR3 length: 13 residues. The germline V and J ends were trimmed by 1 base and 3 bases, with 7 bases remaining between them. Germline-derived CDR1 and CDR2 are SEHNR and FQNEAQ (reference sequence). CDR3 sequence reads: CASSLGANYEQYF. In DNA, the CDR3 is TGTGCCAGCAGCTTAGGAGCAAACTACGAGCAGTACTTC.

The V gene is TRBV20-1, the J gene TRBJ2-3; 14 nucleotides match TRBD2. V was clipped by 0 bases and J by 3 bases; unmatched bases: 8. In germline, CDR1 is DFQATT, CDR2 SNEGSKA (reference sequence). The CDR3 totals 18 residues. In DNA, the CDR3 is TGCAGTGCTAGAGATTCCTCCGGGACTAGCGGGAGAACAGATACGCAGTATTTT. Protein: CSARDSSGTSGRTDTQYF.

The chain couples TRBV7-9 to TRBJ1-2; no clear D. Looked up from germline, CDR1 is SEHNR and CDR2 is FQNEAQ (reference sequence). The length of the CDR3 is 13 residues. V shed 7 bases and J shed 4 bases, with 13 bases lying between them. The CDR3 bases are TGTGCCAGCACCTCGGCAGAAATCTATGGCTACACCTTC. It yields the protein CASTSAEIYGYTF.

This clonotype was seen a few times. The V and J genes are TRBV12-3 or TRBV12-4 and TRBJ2-2; D may be TRBD1 (5 bases). The CDR3 is 13 amino acids. V was pared by 6 bases and J by 6 bases, with 11 bases between. DNA of the CDR3: TGTGCCAGCAGCCAACAGGTTGCCGGGGAGCTGTTTTTT. Translating gives CASSQQVAGELFF.

This clonotype came up many times. The J gene is TRBJ1-1, the V gene TRBV12-3 or TRBV12-4; tentatively, D is TRBD1 (6 bases). Between the trimmed V and J ends, which lost 5 bases and 5 bases, there was a span of 9 bases. This CDR3 spans 12 amino acids. This CDR3 is CASSQGRTEAFF. In DNA, the CDR3 is TGTGCCAGCAGTCAGGGGAGGACTGAAGCTTTCTTT.

This chain connects TRBV9 to TRBJ1-1; D remains unclear. CDR3 length: 11 residues. V was clipped by 0 bases and J by 4 bases, with 1 base between them. Germline V gene data show CDR1 as SGDLS and CDR2 as YYNGEE. Here the CDR3 reads CASSVVTEAFF. CDR3 nucleotide sequence: TGTGCCAGCAGCGTAGTCACTGAAGCTTTCTTT.

This chain links TRBV10-3 with TRBJ2-1, with 10 nucleotides matching TRBD1. The CDR3 loop spans 16 amino acids. The V gene's germline CDR1 is ENHRY and CDR2 SYGVKD. V shed 4 bases and J 2 bases; nucleotides not matched to a gene: 5. CDR3 region: CAISGQTGGPYNEQFF. For the CDR3, the DNA is TGTGCCATCAGTGGGCAGACAGGGGGCCCCTACAATGAGCAGTTCTTC.